Sequencing of this T cell receptor (beta chain) was carried out in a study of human T cells and chemical hapten exposure (dated by TCRdb to the early 2020s). Study-wide context: For sensitization, 2% DPC in acetone was applied to an approximately 2 cm by approximately 2 cm area of upper inner arm skin. Patients additionally received weekly therapeutic DPC doses to the scalp throughout the roughly 25-week study period. Patch tests used Finn chambers with 0.01% DPC on the upper back, scored after 6 days by International Contact Dermatitis Research Group standards. The mostly female patient cohort included alopecia areata with under or over 50% scalp involvement, alopecia totalis and alopecia universalis. Libraries were combined into a pool for sequencing, and differences in TCR yield between samples came mainly from small differences in library volumes within the pool. The study tracked peripheral blood TCR repertoire changes in vivo during primary and secondary sensitization to the hapten diphenylcyclopropenone (DPC) in alopecia patients. Blood samples were taken from patients before sensitization (week 0) and then at 2, 6 and about 24 weeks after DPC sensitization. For TCR sequencing, blood came from 25 to 35 alopecia patients at anywhere from one to four time points (pre-sensitization, 2, 6 and 24 weeks).

Library generation was performed with RACE. Sequencing was performed on a NextSeq 500. Library preparation attached unique molecular identifiers to individual cDNA molecules for quantitative, reproducible TCR counting. For every blood RNA sample, sequencing covered both the TCR alpha and TCR beta chains. Per the original workflow: A median of around 96,000 TCRs per sample was observed, with a range of about 23,224 to 700,000. V, J and CDR3 annotation of the TCR reads was performed with the Decombinator software suite. For the PS versus PT1 abundance plots, all samples were subsampled to the same number of TCRs (28,000). TCRs were defined as expanded if absent before sensitization and observed at least eight times at the 2-week time point. TCRdb handled the public reads itself, with Q25 trimming in fastp and clone calling in MiXCR, and kept productive beta chains. Each entry is one CDR3 protein sequence, shown with its most common DNA and genes. TCRdb, not the authors, supplied the V and J calls. The table for this sample lists 84,000 or so distinct CDR3 sequences; about 9.4% of them were counted only once. Jointly, the top ten make up roughly 2.4% of the sample.

Including the terminal cysteine and phenylalanine, the CDR3 comprises 14 residues. The sequence is cut down to CDR3 DNA, 42 bases in frame from base 1. Looking up the germline V gene (reference sequence) yields CDR1 MNHNY and CDR2 SVGAGI. The V end loses 4 bases and the J end loses 6 bases, and a stretch of 10 bases separates them. This clonotype was detected a few times. Its antigen remains undetermined. No base qualities exist here, and no much larger clone lies one base off it. General study outcomes and caveats: DPC sensitization did not change how many TCRs were above 1 in 1000 frequency, and no evidence was found of alterations in global repertoire structure. Compared with pre-sensitization or healthy control sets, expanded TCRs formed significantly more large CDR3 similarity clusters, which is consistent with antigen-driven responses. After repeated subsampling, changes were observed in the strength of the expansion versus patch-test correlation and in the threshold at which the correlation became significant. Because every patient had alopecia, a presumed autoimmune disease, the patients' immune response might differ from that of healthy individuals. Patch test score was positively correlated with the number of PT1 expanded TCRs, with significance at thresholds 8, 16 and 32 but not at 4.

This sample's time point label indicates: patch test 2, 6 weeks after DPC sensitization. The sample's treatment or condition label, decoded: therapeutic diphenylcyclopropenone sensitization with weekly scalp DPC. At every patch-test visit, the blood draw took place before the patch test was put on. To be eligible, patients had to be aged 18 to 70, diagnosed with alopecia and judged suitable for DPC therapy, while pregnant patients were excluded. Total RNA was extracted from unfractionated whole blood collected in Tempus Blood RNA tubes. This material consisted of whole blood, taken in connection with sensitization to the hapten diphenylcyclopropenone (DPC). The rearrangement combines TRBV6-6 with TRBJ1-6; the D region possibly corresponds to TRBD1 (5 bases align). The sequence was obtained from a woman aged 30 to 39 with alopecia areata. Some clones in this sample may be carry-over from other donors' samples. The CDR3 protein sequence reads: CASSLGPLNSPLHF. The nucleotides read TGTGCCAGCAGTTTGGGGCCCCTTAATTCACCCCTCCACTTT.